These 16 T cell receptor beta chains originate from one sample sequenced in a study of identical twins. TCRdb recomputed calls from the 5' RACE reads with MiXCR, one row per CDR3 protein. The sample yields approximately 890,000 distinct CDR3 sequences, 9% to 15% seen once. These data also formed part of another study, on yellow fever vaccine responses in identical twins.

The sample consisted of PBMCs. These receptors came from a woman younger than 35 in good health.

This clonotype has more than one count but fewer than ten. V gene TRBV4-1 combines with J gene TRBJ2-2; 8 nucleotides line up with TRBD1. CDR3 length equals 17 residues. J gave up 1 base and V 3 bases, and 7 bases lay outside the gene matches. Per germline, CDR1 MGHRA and CDR2 YSYEKL. CDR3 residues: CASSHIRGQGNTGELFF. CDR3 coding DNA: TGCGCCAGCAGCCATATTCGAGGACAGGGGAACACCGGGGAGCTGTTTTTT.

The rearrangement links TRBV7-9 to TRBJ2-7; 8 bases match TRBD2. The ends lost 8 bases at V and 3 bases at J; junction bases unmatched: 9. This CDR3 region has 14 residues. Germline-derived CDR1 and CDR2 are SEHNR and FQNEAQ (reference sequence). As DNA, the CDR3 is TGTGCCAGCGCGGGGGGTGGAAGCCTCTACGAGCAGTACGTC. Translation gives CASAGGGSLYEQYV.

The V gene is TRBV4-2, the J gene TRBJ2-3; unclear D gene. Germline V gene sequence: CDR1 LGHNA, CDR2 YNFKEQ. The CDR3 extends over 16 amino acids. Trimming shortened V by 0 bases and J by 3 bases, and 13 bases separated the two germline ends. Here the CDR3 reads CASSQEVGAVTDTQYF. The CDR3 bases are TGTGCCAGCAGCCAAGAAGTTGGCGCCGTTACAGATACGCAGTATTTT.

This clonotype showed up just a few times. The gene calls are TRBV14 and TRBJ1-1; D possibly corresponds to TRBD1 (5 bases). This CDR3 is 15 amino acids long. Between the trimmed V and J ends, which lost 5 bases and 0 bases, there was a span of 13 bases. Germline V gene sequence: CDR1 SGHDN, CDR2 FVKESK. DNA for the CDR3: TGTGCCAGCAGCGTCCGACAGACTGTGAACACTGAAGCTTTCTTT. Translation: CASSVRQTVNTEAFF. Drawing the rest from reference TRBV14 and TRBJ1-1, the complete variable domain is EAGVTQFPSHSVIEKGQTVTLRCDPISGHDNLYWYRRVMGKEIKFLLHFVKESKQDESGMPNNRFLAERTGGTYSTLKVQPAELEDSGVYFCASSVRQTVNTEAFFGQGTRLTVV.

This clonotype was counted a few times. The chain couples TRBV29-1 to TRBJ2-6, with D unresolved. This CDR3 is 16 amino acids long. V lost 5 bases, J lost 0 bases, and 14 bases lay in between. Looked up from germline, CDR1 is SQVTM and CDR2 is ANQGSEA. In DNA, the CDR3 is TGCAGCGTTTCCGAGCGACGGATCTCTGGGGCCAACGTCCTGACTTTC. This codes for CSVSERRISGANVLTF.

This chain uses TRBV11-3 with TRBJ1-1; weak D call: TRBD1 (6 bases). V was cut by 0 bases and J by 7 bases, with 6 bases left in between. Germline assignment: CDR1 SGHNT and CDR2 YENEEA. The CDR3 runs 12 residues. The CDR3 DNA sequence: TGTGCCAGCAGCTTAGAGGACAGTGAAGCTTTCTTT. This translates into CASSLEDSEAFF.

This clonotype was detected ten times or more. The chain employs TRBV20-1 and TRBJ2-5, with TRBD2 matching over 11 bases. The length of the CDR3 is 15 residues. Germline-derived CDR1 and CDR2 are DFQATT and SNEGSKA (reference sequence). Trimming removed 3 bases from V and 2 bases from J; junction bases left unmatched: 5. CDR3 nucleotide sequence: TGCAGTGCTAGCCCGGGACTAGCGGAACAAGAGACCCAGTACTTC. Its translation: CSASPGLAEQETQYF.

The chain has TRBV6-1 and TRBJ2-1, with TRBD1 identical over 10 bases. Germline loops: CDR1 MNHNS, CDR2 SASEGT. V dropped 7 bases and J dropped 9; count of bases not matched to a gene: 12. CDR3 length: 15 residues. CDR3 sequence: CASKNPGQGRSEQFF. The CDR3 DNA is TGTGCCAGCAAAAATCCGGGACAGGGGAGAAGTGAGCAGTTCTTC.

In this sample, this clonotype turned up many times. This sequence joins TRBV12-3 or TRBV12-4 and TRBJ1-2, with D uncertain. Trimming removed 3 bases from V and 0 bases from J, with 8 bases in between. The CDR3 consists of 14 residues. In DNA form, the CDR3 reads TGTGCCAGCAGTTTCTGGCAGTCTAACTATGGCTACACCTTC. Translation gives CASSFWQSNYGYTF.

V and J are TRBV7-9 and TRBJ2-1; no clear D. The CDR3 contains 12 residues. Trimming took off 8 bases at V and 7 bases at J, with 12 bases between the two ends. The V gene's germline CDR1 is SEHNR and CDR2 FQNEAQ (reference sequence). The CDR3, as DNA: TGTGCCAGCGTATCTCAGCGTAATGAGCAGTTCTTC. Translation: CASVSQRNEQFF.

This chain connects TRBV28 to TRBJ1-1; D gene uncertain. Per the germline V gene, CDR1 is MDHEN and CDR2 is SYDVKM. The V and J ends lost 1 base and 3 bases respectively, with 9 bases between them. CDR3 length: 14 residues. DNA for the CDR3: TGTGCCAGCAGTTTATTTATTGGGGACACTGAAGCTTTCTTT. It yields the protein CASSLFIGDTEAFF.

The CDR3 region has the DNA TGTGCCAGCAGTTATTTGGGCATATACTACGAGCAGTACTTC. It yields the protein CASSYLGIYYEQYF. The V call is TRBV6-2 or TRBV6-3, the J call TRBJ2-7; D is undetermined. Germline CDR1 MNHEY, CDR2 SVGEGT. This CDR3 spans 14 amino acids. The germline V and J ends were trimmed by 3 bases and 3 bases, with 12 bases remaining between them.

This clonotype was seen a handful of times. J is TRBJ2-5 and V is TRBV29-1, with D perhaps being TRBD1 or TRBD2 (5 bases each). With 5 bases removed from V and 4 bases from J, the gap between germline ends came to 14 bases. CDR1 SQVTM and CDR2 ANQGSEA come from the germline V gene. This CDR3 spans 13 amino acids. DNA of the CDR3: TGCAGCGTTTGGTCCGGGGCCGGAGAGACCCAGTACTTC. Translating gives CSVWSGAGETQYF. Based on the CDR3 plus reference TRBV29-1 and TRBJ2-5, the full variable domain is SAVISQKPSRDICQRGTSLTIQCQVDSQVTMMFWYRQQPGQSLTLIATANQGSEATYESGFVIDKFPISRPNLTFSTLTVSNMSPEDSSIYLCSVWSGAGETQYFGPGTRLLVL.

In this sample, this clonotype turned up a few times. V and J are TRBV15 and TRBJ1-2; D gene uncertain. This CDR3 comprises 14 residues. The V gene's germline CDR1 is LNHNV and CDR2 YYDKDF (reference sequence). V lost 4 bases and J lost 3, with 12 bases in between. CDR3 DNA: TGTGCCACCAGCATGGGTTACTCGGACTATGGCTACACCTTC. As protein: CATSMGYSDYGYTF.

The chain carries TRBV3-1 and TRBJ2-7; 10 bases map to TRBD2. Germline CDR1 is LGHDT and CDR2 is YNNKEL (reference sequence). The V segment lost 1 base and the J segment 0 bases; nucleotides outside the gene matches: 15. CDR3 length equals 20 residues. CDR3 sequence: CASSQGPPSGGPPSSYEQYV. The CDR3 region has the DNA TGTGCCAGCAGCCAAGGGCCCCCTAGCGGGGGCCCTCCTAGCTCCTACGAGCAGTACGTC.

This clonotype was counted between two and nine times. V usage is TRBV4-1 and J usage is TRBJ2-3, with a possible D match to TRBD2 (5 bases). The V end lost 0 bases, the J end lost 4 bases, and 17 bases lay between the germline ends. In germline, CDR1 is MGHRA, CDR2 YSYEKL. This CDR3 is built from 17 residues. This CDR3 is CASSQEGPSGYADTQYF. The CDR3 coding sequence is TGCGCCAGCAGCCAAGAAGGCCCTTCGGGATACGCAGATACGCAGTATTTT.